The T cell receptor (beta chain) described here comes from a study of metastatic and nonmetastatic thyroid tumors. As for the study in general: Repertoire comparisons spanned blood and tumor or nodule tissue from malignant and benign thyroid patients. Notes on the study in general: Across blood and tumor, TCR beta diversity in malignant thyroid tumors was reportedly significantly higher than in benign nodules.

As processed by the authors: The authors used CDR3 differences across clinicopathological groups to build a distant-metastasis classifier for papillary thyroid cancer. TCRdb reprocessed the PCR reads using MiXCR. The V and J calls shown here were made by TCRdb, not taken from the authors' results. In the table there are about 20,000 clones, around 16% of which are singletons. There were no patients who had received any treatment before thyroid surgery. This CDR3 contains 15 residues. CDR1 is SGHTA and CDR2 is FQGNSA in the germline V gene. With V trimmed by 2 bases and J by 5 bases, 7 bases remained unmatched. This clone was observed many times. What it recognizes is unknown.

Sequencing was done on a sample of tumor tissue. The chain combines TRBV7-2 with TRBJ2-5, with 8 bases fitting TRBD1. The clonotype comes from a female donor with papillary thyroid cancer or a benign thyroid nodule (not recorded which). Some clones in this sample may be carry-over from other donors' samples. The CDR3 DNA reads as TGTGCCAGCAGCTTAACCGGGACAGGTGGGGAGACCCAGTACTTC. It is translated as CASSLTGTGGETQYF.